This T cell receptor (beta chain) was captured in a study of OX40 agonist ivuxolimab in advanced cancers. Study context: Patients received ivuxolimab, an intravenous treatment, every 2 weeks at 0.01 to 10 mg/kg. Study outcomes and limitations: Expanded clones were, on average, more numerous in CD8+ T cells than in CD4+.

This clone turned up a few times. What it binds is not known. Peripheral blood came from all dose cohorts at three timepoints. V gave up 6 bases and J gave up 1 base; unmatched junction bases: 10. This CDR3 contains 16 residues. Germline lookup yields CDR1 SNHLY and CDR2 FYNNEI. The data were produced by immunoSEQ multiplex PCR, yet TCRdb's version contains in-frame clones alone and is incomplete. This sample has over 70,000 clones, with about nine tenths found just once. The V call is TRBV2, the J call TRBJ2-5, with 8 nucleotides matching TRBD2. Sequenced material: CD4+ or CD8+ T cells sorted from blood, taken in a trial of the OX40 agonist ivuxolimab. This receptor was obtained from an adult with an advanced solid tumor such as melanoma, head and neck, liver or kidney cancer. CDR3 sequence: CASSNTGTSSQETQYF. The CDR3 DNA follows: TGTGCCAGCAGCAACACCGGGACTAGTTCCCAAGAGACCCAGTACTTC.